Shown below are 23 T cell receptor beta chains from a single sample sequenced in a study of CD8 T cells in Susac syndrome. RNA was extracted with the RNeasy kit, and a quantity of about 0.45 to 1 ug was reverse transcribed using random hexamers. TCRdb re-called the immunoSEQ multiplex PCR reads through MiXCR, storing one row per CDR3 protein. The table has approximately 280,000 distinct CDR3 sequences, roughly 81% seen once. What was sequenced was CD8+ T cells from PBMCs. Every receptor here comes from a human donor with multiple sclerosis.

The chain combines TRBV14 with TRBJ1-2, with unresolved D. V lost 1 base to trimming and J lost 6 bases, with 9 bases between them. The CDR3 covers 13 residues. The germline V gene has CDR1 SGHDN and CDR2 FVKESK. For the CDR3, the DNA is TGTGCCAGCAGCCAAGCCGGGGTCCATGGCTACACCTTC. This translates into CASSQAGVHGYTF.

The rearrangement links TRBV7-6 to TRBJ2-2; no firm D call. Trimming stripped 1 base from V and 4 bases from J, with 10 bases between. The CDR3 is 15 residues long. Per the germline V gene, CDR1 is SGHVS and CDR2 is FNYEAQ. The CDR3 region has the DNA TGTGCCAGCAGCTTAGTCGGTCGAAGCACCGGGGAGCTGTTTTTT. Its protein product is CASSLVGRSTGELFF.

The chain carries TRBV29-1 and TRBJ1-1, with D uncertain. Trimming pared 7 bases from V and 4 bases from J, leaving 13 bases between. The CDR3 sequence is 12 residues long. Germline assignment: CDR1 SQVTM and CDR2 ANQGSEA. The CDR3 reads CSGGREGTEAFF. The CDR3 DNA sequence: TGCAGCGGCGGTCGTGAAGGCACTGAAGCTTTCTTT.

The J gene is TRBJ2-1, the V gene TRBV19, with D perhaps TRBD1 (6 bases). From germline, CDR1 is LNHDA and CDR2 SQIVND (reference sequence). This CDR3 comprises 15 residues. The V end was cut by 3 bases, the J end by 4 bases, with 13 bases between. CDR3 sequence reads: CASSMWDTLYNEQFF. CDR3 DNA sequence: TGTGCCAGTAGTATGTGGGACACACTGTACAATGAGCAGTTCTTC.

This clonotype has only one observation. V gene TRBV12-3 or TRBV12-4 combines with J gene TRBJ2-3, with D maybe TRBD2 (5 bases). Between the trimmed V and J ends, which lost 3 bases and 4 bases, there was a span of 11 bases. This CDR3 is built from 14 residues. The CDR3 spells CASSFEQEADTQYF. The CDR3 nucleotides read TGTGCCAGCAGTTTCGAGCAGGAGGCAGATACGCAGTATTTT.

This rearrangement joins TRBV9 to TRBJ2-3; D perhaps matches TRBD2 (5 bases). Germline V gene lookup returns CDR1 SGDLS and CDR2 YYNGEE. Trimming cost V 7 bases and J 6 bases, with 12 bases left between them. The CDR3 covers 12 residues. CDR3 residues: CASSASRDTQYF. The CDR3 DNA follows: TGTGCCAGCTCGGCTAGCAGGGATACGCAGTATTTT. Full variable domain (remainder filled in from reference TRBV9 and TRBJ2-3): DSGVTQTPKHLITATGQRVTLRCSPRSGDLSVYWYQQSLDQGLQFLIQYYNGEERAKGNILERFSAQQFPDLHSELNLSSLELGDSALYFCASSASRDTQYFGPGTRLTVL.

This chain links TRBV30 with TRBJ2-1, with D perhaps matching TRBD1 (6 bases). The CDR3 loop spans 13 amino acids. The V and J ends lost 3 bases and 9 bases respectively, with 15 bases between them. From germline, CDR1 is GTSNPN and CDR2 SVGIG (reference sequence). This CDR3 reads CAWRPQGSPEQFF. CDR3 nucleotide sequence: TGTGCCTGGAGACCCCAGGGGAGCCCTGAGCAGTTCTTC.

The gene calls are TRBV10-3 and TRBJ1-2; 8 bases fit TRBD1. Germline V gene sequence: CDR1 ENHRY, CDR2 SYGVKD. The J segment lost 5 bases and the V segment lost 7 bases, leaving 9 bases of the junction unmatched. The CDR3 runs to 14 residues. The chain's CDR3 is CAITVDRGDYGYTF. CDR3 nucleotides: TGTGCCATCACCGTTGACAGGGGTGATTATGGCTACACCTTC.

This clonotype was counted between two and nine times. The chain uses TRBV6-5 and TRBJ2-7; 7 bases map to TRBD1. Germline CDR1 is MNHEY and CDR2 is SVGAGI. With 0 bases clipped from V and 2 bases from J, the junction kept 7 bases outside the gene matches. The CDR3 consists of 16 residues. The CDR3 DNA follows: TGTGCCAGCAGTTACTCGATCGGGACAGAAGCCTACGAGCAGTACTTC. It translates to CASSYSIGTEAYEQYF.

The V gene is TRBV7-9, the J gene TRBJ2-3; D uncertain. The CDR3 loop spans 13 amino acids. Germline V gene data show CDR1 as SEHNR and CDR2 as FQNEAQ (reference sequence). The V end lost 5 bases, the J end lost 1 base, and 7 bases lay between the germline ends. CDR3 protein: CASSPKGTDTQYF. CDR3 bases: TGTGCCAGCAGCCCCAAGGGCACAGATACGCAGTATTTT.

In its sample, this clonotype was seen once. The chain has TRBV9 and TRBJ2-1; D perhaps matches TRBD2 (5 bases). The germline gives CDR1 SGDLS, CDR2 YYNGEE. The CDR3 loop spans 15 amino acids. V was clipped by 3 bases and J by 8 bases, with 18 bases between them. CDR3 sequence reads: CASSDSGAGRDEQFF. The DNA for the CDR3 is TGTGCCAGCAGCGATAGTGGAGCCGGGCGGGATGAGCAGTTCTTC. The full variable domain, rest sourced from reference TRBV9 and TRBJ2-1, is DSGVTQTPKHLITATGQRVTLRCSPRSGDLSVYWYQQSLDQGLQFLIQYYNGEERAKGNILERFSAQQFPDLHSELNLSSLELGDSALYFCASSDSGAGRDEQFFGPGTRLTVL.

The chain has TRBV12-3 or TRBV12-4 and TRBJ1-1, with TRBD1 as a possible D gene (6 bases). Trimming shortened V by 7 bases and J by 1 base, and 16 bases separated the two germline ends. CDR3 size: 15 residues. This CDR3 reads CASKRDKDGNTEAFF. For the CDR3, the DNA is TGTGCCAGCAAGCGGGACAAGGATGGGAACACTGAAGCTTTCTTT.

This chain links TRBV7-6 with TRBJ2-3; 13 bases align to TRBD2. V shed 5 bases and J 5 bases; nucleotides not matched to a gene: 10. The germline V gene encodes CDR1 SGHVS and CDR2 FNYEAQ. There are 17 residues in the CDR3. The CDR3 reads CASSPWTSGSGLDTQYF. CDR3 sequence (DNA): TGTGCCAGCAGCCCGTGGACTAGCGGGAGTGGGTTAGATACGCAGTATTTT.

This chain uses TRBV9 with TRBJ1-5; 9 bases align to TRBD1. V was clipped by 5 bases and J by 6 bases; unmatched bases: 6. Looked up from germline, CDR1 is SGDLS and CDR2 is YYNGEE. The CDR3 covers 14 residues. DNA of the CDR3: TGTGCCAGCAGTGAACAGGGGGCCAGTCAGCCCCAGCATTTT. Its translation is CASSEQGASQPQHF.

The CDR3 sequence: CASSLGTKNSPLHF. The CDR3 DNA reads as TGTGCCAGCAGCTTAGGGACGAAGAATTCACCCCTCCACTTT. This chain connects TRBV7-9 to TRBJ1-6; D remains ambiguous. V was trimmed by 1 base and J by 7 bases, leaving 8 bases between them. This CDR3 comprises 14 residues. Germline-derived CDR1 and CDR2 are SEHNR and FQNEAQ (reference sequence).

The V and J genes are TRBV9 and TRBJ2-1; a weak D match, TRBD1 (6 bases). Looked up from germline, CDR1 is SGDLS and CDR2 is YYNGEE. The CDR3 has 15 amino acids. The germline V and J ends were trimmed by 3 bases and 4 bases, with 14 bases remaining between them. CDR3 loop: CASSARDKGYNEQFF. CDR3 sequence (DNA): TGTGCCAGCAGCGCCCGGGACAAGGGTTACAATGAGCAGTTCTTC.

This chain uses TRBV12-3 or TRBV12-4 with TRBJ2-1, with TRBD2 matching over 8 bases. This CDR3 comprises 15 residues. J gave up 4 bases and V 3 bases, and 5 bases lay outside the gene matches. The CDR3 DNA follows: TGTGCCAGCAGTTTGTTCGAGCGGGAGTACAATGAGCAGTTCTTC. This gives the protein CASSLFEREYNEQFF.

V is TRBV27 and J is TRBJ1-2; 9 nucleotides line up with TRBD1. CDR1 and CDR2 from the germline V gene are MNHEY and SMNVEV (reference sequence). The CDR3 runs 15 residues. V shed 5 bases and J 4 bases; nucleotides not matched to a gene: 8. The CDR3: CASSPWTGASYGYTF. CDR3 DNA sequence: TGTGCCAGCAGTCCCTGGACAGGGGCGAGCTATGGCTACACCTTC.

The chain combines TRBV7-9 with TRBJ1-1; D uncertain. Trimming removed 0 bases from V and 8 bases from J, with 7 bases in between. The CDR3 runs to 12 residues. Germline lookup yields CDR1 SEHNR and CDR2 FQNEAQ (reference sequence). CDR3 in DNA: TGTGCCAGCAGCTTAGCGAATCCAGAAGCTTTCTTT. Its protein is CASSLANPEAFF.

The CDR3 loop is CASSVEGGREPQHF. The CDR3 DNA reads as TGTGCCAGCAGCGTAGAGGGAGGGAGGGAGCCCCAGCATTTT. The chain has TRBV9 and TRBJ1-5, with no clear D. The CDR3 sequence is 14 residues long. Germline values: CDR1 SGDLS, CDR2 YYNGEE. Trimming shortened V by 0 bases and J by 8 bases, and 12 bases separated the two germline ends.

This clonotype was seen only once. The chain has TRBV4-1 and TRBJ2-3; D is possibly TRBD2 (6 bases). From germline, CDR1 is MGHRA and CDR2 YSYEKL. Trimming stripped 0 bases from V and 6 bases from J, with 13 bases between. There are 15 residues in the CDR3. DNA of the CDR3: TGCGCCAGCAGCCAAGAGGACTACTCAACTGATACGCAGTATTTT. Translated: CASSQEDYSTDTQYF.

V gene TRBV27 combines with J gene TRBJ1-5; 9 bases line up with TRBD1. With V trimmed by 3 bases and J by 6 bases, 12 bases remained unmatched. Germline-derived CDR1 and CDR2 are MNHEY and SMNVEV (reference sequence). The length of the CDR3 is 17 residues. CDR3: CASSFLSGQGFSQPQHF. The CDR3 DNA reads TGTGCCAGCAGTTTTTTGTCGGGACAGGGTTTCTCTCAGCCCCAGCATTTT.

The chain is built from TRBV4-1 and TRBJ1-5; 8 bases are a match to TRBD1. The junction had 8 bases not matched to a gene; V was cut back by 1 base and J by 6 bases. Germline assignment: CDR1 MGHRA and CDR2 YSYEKL. CDR3 length: 16 residues. CDR3 sequence: CASSQADRVGSQPQHF. In nucleotides, the CDR3 is TGCGCCAGCAGCCAAGCGGACAGGGTGGGTAGTCAGCCCCAGCATTTT.